These 27 T cell receptor beta chains were sequenced from one sample in a study of blood T cell repertoires in COVID-19. TCRdb's table, derived via immunoSEQ multiplex PCR, lists solely in-frame clones and lacks some. The sample has 15,000 to 20,000 clones, almost 85% seen once. The sample was peripheral blood. The receptor set was obtained from a woman aged 70-85 years with active COVID-19.

V gene TRBV5-4 combines with J gene TRBJ1-4; D is uncertain. V lost 3 bases and J lost 3, with 9 bases in between. Germline assignment: CDR1 SGHNT and CDR2 YYREEE (reference sequence). The CDR3 totals 14 residues. CDR3 in DNA: TGTGCCAGCAGCTCCGTATCCGCTAATGAAAAACTGTTTTTT. Protein: CASSSVSANEKLFF.

The V and J genes are TRBV3-1 (or the pseudogene TRBV3-2) and TRBJ1-2, with D perhaps TRBD1 (5 bases). Between the trimmed V and J ends, which lost 2 bases and 7 bases, there was a span of 11 bases. The CDR3 spans 13 residues. Germline loops: CDR1 LGHDT, CDR2 YNNKEL (reference sequence). Here the CDR3 DNA reads TGTGCCAGCAGCCAACTTTCGCAGGGTGGCTACACCTTC. It is translated as CASSQLSQGGYTF.

The rearrangement joins TRBV3-1 (or the pseudogene TRBV3-2) to TRBJ1-1, with D maybe TRBD1 (6 bases). This CDR3 comprises 14 residues. The germline V gene has CDR1 LGHDT and CDR2 YNNKEL (reference sequence). Trimming removed 6 bases from V and 5 bases from J, with 16 bases in between. The chain's CDR3 is CASSPYRVGTEAFF. CDR3 nucleotides: TGTGCCAGCAGTCCCTACAGGGTTGGTACTGAAGCTTTCTTT.

The V gene is TRBV10-3, the J gene TRBJ1-1, with D possibly TRBD1 on 5 matching bases. Trimming removed 0 bases from V and 3 bases from J, with 8 bases in between. The germline V gene has CDR1 ENHRY and CDR2 SYGVKD. This CDR3 has 14 residues. CDR3 bases: TGTGCCATCAGTGAGTCGAAGGGGTACACTGAAGCTTTCTTT. Translated: CAISESKGYTEAFF.

This clone was counted between two and nine times. This chain connects TRBV5-1 to TRBJ1-6; no definite D call. V was clipped by 0 bases and J by 8 bases, with 12 bases between them. This CDR3 region has 15 residues. Germline V CDR1 and CDR2: SGHRS, YFSETQ. The CDR3 DNA follows: TGCGCCAGCAGCTTGGCCGTGGGGAGATATTCACCCCTCCACTTT. It yields the protein CASSLAVGRYSPLHF.

V gene TRBV5-1 combines with J gene TRBJ1-1; maybe TRBD1 (5 bases). There are 15 residues in the CDR3. Germline CDR1 reads SGHRS; CDR2 reads YFSETQ. The V gene lost 3 bases and the J gene lost 4 bases, with 16 bases spanning the gap. The CDR3 loop reads CASSWSRGGSTEAFF. In nucleotides, the CDR3 is TGCGCCAGCAGCTGGAGCCGGGGGGGAAGCACTGAAGCTTTCTTT.

This chain uses TRBV7-9 with TRBJ2-6; D gene ambiguous. CDR3 size: 13 residues. Germline V gene data show CDR1 as SEHNR and CDR2 as FQNEAQ (reference sequence). Trimming left V 8 bases short and J 1 base short, with 6 bases between. The CDR3 DNA reads TGTGCCAGCGTCTCTTCTGGGGCCAACGTCCTGACTTTC. Translating gives CASVSSGANVLTF.

The chain joins TRBV20-1 to TRBJ1-5; D perhaps matches TRBD1 (5 bases). This CDR3 has 14 residues. Per the germline V gene, CDR1 is DFQATT and CDR2 is SNEGSKA (reference sequence). The V end lost 3 bases, the J end lost 2 bases, and 11 bases lay between the germline ends. In DNA form, the CDR3 reads TGCAGTGCTAGTTCGGGGGGAGGCAATCAGCCCCAGCATTTT. Residues: CSASSGGGNQPQHF.

This clone was seen only a few times. The chain combines TRBV19 with TRBJ2-6; D unresolved. The CDR3 covers 13 residues. V gave up 8 bases and J gave up 0 bases, with 5 bases separating them. The germline CDR1 and CDR2 sequences are LNHDA and SQIVND (reference sequence). DNA of the CDR3: TGTGCCAGTCTATACTCTGGGGCCAACGTCCTGACTTTC. Translation gives CASLYSGANVLTF.

The chain couples TRBV28 to TRBJ2-1; tentatively, D is TRBD2 (6 bases). Germline V gives CDR1 MDHEN, CDR2 SYDVKM. V was shortened by 4 bases and J by 2 bases, with 18 bases between the two germline ends. The CDR3 sequence is 17 residues long. DNA of the CDR3: TGTGCCAGCAGTTCCCCTGGAGGGCCCCTCCCCTACAATGAGCAGTTCTTC. Translating it yields CASSSPGGPLPYNEQFF.

This clone showed up just a few times. The V call is TRBV25-1, the J call TRBJ1-3; 8 positions agree with TRBD1. The CDR3 consists of 16 residues. The junction had 8 bases not matched to a gene; V was cut back by 1 base and J by 6 bases. The germline CDR1 and CDR2 sequences are MGHDK and SYGVNS. In nucleotides, the CDR3 is TGTGCCAGCAGTGAATCGGACAGGGAGGTCGCAAACACCATATATTTT. Translating it yields CASSESDREVANTIYF.

The chain uses TRBV5-6 and TRBJ2-3, with D possibly TRBD1 on 8 matching bases. Trimming cost V 4 bases and J 5 bases, with 17 bases left between them. The CDR3 is 15 amino acids. Germline loops: CDR1 SGHDT, CDR2 YYEEEE. CDR3 amino acids: CASSSGTGGRDTQYF. In nucleotides, the CDR3 is TGTGCCAGCAGCAGCGGGACAGGTGGTCGAGATACGCAGTATTTT. The complete variable domain, with remaining parts taken from reference TRBV5-6 and TRBJ2-3, reads DAGVTQSPTHLIKTRGQQVTLRCSPKSGHDTVSWYQQALGQGPQFIFQYYEEEERQRGNFPDRFSGHQFPNYSSELNVNALLLGDSALYLCASSSGTGGRDTQYFGPGTRLTVL.

V gene TRBV15 combines with J gene TRBJ2-2; TRBD2 matches 7 bases. CDR1 and CDR2 (germline): LNHNV, YYDKDF (reference sequence). The CDR3 spans 13 residues. The ends lost 8 bases at V and 7 bases at J; junction bases unmatched: 7. CDR3: CATGRGWDGELFF. CDR3 in DNA: TGTGCCACCGGGAGGGGATGGGACGGGGAGCTGTTTTTT.

The V and J genes are TRBV19 and TRBJ2-7; TRBD2 matches 11 bases. CDR3 length equals 16 residues. Germline V gene sequence: CDR1 LNHDA, CDR2 SQIVND (reference sequence). J gave up 2 bases and V 4 bases, and 7 bases lay outside the gene matches. Here the CDR3 DNA reads TGTGCCAGTAGTACGACGGGACTAGCGGAAACCTACGAGCAGTACTTC. Amino acids: CASSTTGLAETYEQYF.

This rearrangement joins TRBV7-9 to TRBJ1-3, with unresolved D. The germline V gene has CDR1 SEHNR and CDR2 FQNEAQ (reference sequence). V gave up 3 bases and J gave up 0 bases, with 9 bases separating them. The CDR3 covers 15 residues. The CDR3 loop reads CASSFFGSSGNTIYF. CDR3 sequence (DNA): TGTGCCAGCAGCTTCTTCGGGAGCTCTGGAAACACCATATATTTT.

The genes are TRBV2 and TRBJ2-5, with TRBD2 as a possible D gene (6 bases). The CDR3 covers 14 residues. V was pared by 2 bases and J by 4 bases, with 11 bases between. In germline, CDR1 is SNHLY, CDR2 FYNNEI. Here the CDR3 reads CASSELGGGETQYF. CDR3 coding DNA: TGTGCCAGCAGTGAATTGGGGGGAGGAGAGACCCAGTACTTC.

The chain has TRBV28 and TRBJ2-1; weak D call: TRBD1 (7 bases). From germline, CDR1 is MDHEN and CDR2 SYDVKM. CDR3 size: 16 residues. The V gene lost 5 bases and the J gene lost 10 bases, with 24 bases spanning the gap. CDR3 protein: CASSLFGGDREREQFF. The DNA for the CDR3 is TGTGCCAGCAGTCTGTTCGGGGGCGACAGGGAGCGGGAGCAGTTCTTC.

The chain carries TRBV4-2 and TRBJ2-7, with 7 bases fitting TRBD1. CDR3 size: 15 residues. Germline CDR1 and CDR2: LGHNA and YNFKEQ. Trimming removed 4 bases from V and 4 bases from J; junction bases left unmatched: 10. The CDR3 is CASSLLRDRQYEQYF. In DNA, the CDR3 is TGTGCCAGCAGCCTCCTCCGGGACAGACAGTACGAGCAGTACTTC.

This chain connects TRBV28 to TRBJ1-1; TRBD1 is a possible D gene (5 bases). Between the trimmed V and J ends, which lost 6 bases and 1 base, there was a span of 9 bases. This CDR3 spans 13 amino acids. The V gene's germline CDR1 is MDHEN and CDR2 SYDVKM. For the CDR3, the DNA is TGTGCCAGCAGCTCCGGGGGGAACACTGAAGCTTTCTTT. Protein sequence: CASSSGGNTEAFF.

CDR3 in amino acids: CATRQGSNTEAFF. CDR3 sequence (DNA): TGTGCCACCAGACAGGGGTCGAACACTGAAGCTTTCTTT. The chain joins TRBV24-1 to TRBJ1-1, with TRBD1 matching over 7 bases. With 7 bases clipped from V and 1 base from J, the junction kept 2 bases outside the gene matches. CDR1 and CDR2 (germline): KGHDR, SFDVKD. This CDR3 is built from 13 residues.

The V gene is TRBV7-3, the J gene TRBJ2-5, with 10 nucleotides matching TRBD2. The CDR3 is 15 residues long. V shed 6 bases and J 1 base; nucleotides not matched to a gene: 5. Looked up from germline, CDR1 is SGHTA and CDR2 is FQGTGA. As DNA, the CDR3 is TGTGCCAGCAGTTTTAGCGGGAGGCCCCAAGAGACCCAGTACTTC. Encoded protein: CASSFSGRPQETQYF.

The chain employs TRBV5-1 and TRBJ2-1; D is uncertain. The CDR3 extends over 16 amino acids. In germline, CDR1 is SGHRS, CDR2 YFSETQ. With 0 bases removed from V and 6 bases from J, the gap between germline ends came to 16 bases. Here the CDR3 DNA reads TGCGCCAGCAGCTTGGCCGTTGCGGTCGGTTTCAATGAGCAGTTCTTC. Translation gives CASSLAVAVGFNEQFF.

The count of this clone is one. V and J are TRBV2 and TRBJ1-2; D might be TRBD1 (6 bases). Germline assignment: CDR1 SNHLY and CDR2 FYNNEI. The CDR3 has 14 residues. V lost 6 bases and J 7 bases, leaving 18 bases between the germline ends. The CDR3 DNA reads as TGTGCCAGCAGCGACCTTGGGGGGGCGGTTGGCTACACCTTC. Translated: CASSDLGGAVGYTF.

This chain connects TRBV4-2 to TRBJ2-7, with TRBD2 matching 14 bases. The CDR3 spans 17 residues. Germline V gene sequence: CDR1 LGHNA, CDR2 YNFKEQ. Trimming took 1 base from V and 7 from J; bases not matched to a gene: 9. The chain's CDR3 is CASSQGGGTSGSEEQYF. As DNA, the CDR3 is TGTGCCAGCAGCCAAGGGGGAGGGACTAGCGGGAGTGAAGAGCAGTACTTC.

V and J are TRBV5-6 and TRBJ2-7, with D possibly matching TRBD1 (5 bases). V lost 3 bases and J 7 bases, leaving 11 bases between the germline ends. In germline, CDR1 is SGHDT, CDR2 YYEEEE. The CDR3 has 12 residues. CDR3 sequence reads: CASSSRVGEQYF. Written as DNA, the CDR3 is TGTGCCAGCAGCTCCAGGGTCGGGGAGCAGTACTTC. The entire variable domain, with the rest obtained from reference TRBV5-6 and TRBJ2-7, is as follows: DAGVTQSPTHLIKTRGQQVTLRCSPKSGHDTVSWYQQALGQGPQFIFQYYEEEERQRGNFPDRFSGHQFPNYSSELNVNALLLGDSALYLCASSSRVGEQYFGPGTRLTVT.

J is TRBJ1-4 and V is TRBV5-1, with D perhaps matching TRBD1 (5 bases). V lost 4 bases and J 8 bases, leaving 15 bases between the germline ends. This CDR3 is 14 amino acids long. Looked up from germline, CDR1 is SGHRS and CDR2 is YFSETQ. The CDR3 spells CASSPGRGGEKLFF. The CDR3 DNA reads as TGCGCCAGCAGCCCGGGTAGGGGTGGGGAAAAACTGTTTTTT.

This clone was detected a few times. V gene TRBV30 combines with J gene TRBJ1-5; no clear D gene. This CDR3 region has 10 residues. CDR1 and CDR2 from the germline V gene are GTSNPN and SVGIG (reference sequence). V lost 7 bases and J 5 bases, leaving 6 bases between the germline ends. In nucleotides, the CDR3 is TGTGCCTCCGTTGATCAGCCCCAGCATTTT. Translated, it gives CASVDQPQHF.